The 29 T cell receptor beta chains below all came from one sample that was sequenced in a study of tissue T cells after allogeneic stem cell transplantation. Produced via immunoSEQ multiplex PCR; TCRdb's table is partial and in-frame only. This table holds over 45,000 clones, around 70% found once. Sequencing input: sorted cells pooled from one or two spleens. The receptor set was obtained from a pool of C57BL/6 mice in good health.

As to this clone: Gene names are the mouse ones. The read stops 1 residue short of the end of the CDR3; the missing end is completed from the germline J gene. This chain joins TRBV3 and TRBJ2-7, with 10 nucleotides matching TRBD2. J gave up 4 bases and V 0 bases, and 0 bases lay outside the gene matches. Germline V gives CDR1 SNHLY, CDR2 FYNGKV (reference sequence). The CDR3 sequence is 14 residues long. The part of the CDR3 DNA that was read is TGTGCCAGCAGCTTAGCGGGACTGGGGTATGAACAGTAC. Translating it yields CASSLAGLGYEQY. The whole CDR3 is CASSLAGLGYEQYF. Full variable domain (outside the CDR3, taken from reference TRBV3 and TRBJ2-7): GPKVLQIPSHQIIDMGQMVTLNCDPVSNHLYFYWYKQILGQQMEFLVNFYNGKVMEKSKLFKDQFSVERPDGSYFTLKIQPTALEDSAVYFCASSLAGLGYEQYFGPGTRLTVL.

About this clone: All gene names here are mouse names. The CDR3 end lies 1 residue beyond the end of the read and is filled in from the germline J gene. The chain joins TRBV26 to TRBJ2-2, with a possible D match to TRBD1 (6 bases). Germline lookup yields CDR1 KGHPV and CDR2 FQNQEV (reference sequence). The CDR3 contains 14 residues. V lost 5 bases and J lost 2, with 9 bases in between. CDR3 loop: CASSFTGNTGQLYF. Incomplete CDR3 DNA: TGTGCCAGCAGTTTTACAGGGAACACCGGGCAGCTCTAC.

Notes on this clone: Genes and germline come from the mouse. The CDR3 is cut off 1 residue early in the read; its end comes from the germline J gene. Other nucleotide sequences from this sample produce the same CDR3. The chain recombines TRBV5 with TRBJ2-7; 7 nucleotides agree with TRBD2. CDR3 length: 13 residues. Trimming at V came to 4 bases and at J to 2 bases, leaving 2 bases not matched to a gene. In germline, CDR1 is LGHNA, CDR2 YNLKQL (reference sequence). CDR3 bases read: TGTGCCAGCAGCCCGGGGGGGGCCTATGAACAGTAC. Amino acid sequence: CASSPGGAYEQY. The full-length CDR3 reads as CASSPGGAYEQYF.

For this clone: Any gene name here is a mouse gene name. The observed sequence ends 1 residue before the CDR3 terminus, with the missing tail filled in from the germline J gene. This chain links TRBV4 with TRBJ2-4, with 9 bases that match TRBD2. The CDR3 loop spans 15 amino acids. Germline loops: CDR1 LGHDT, CDR2 YNNKQL (reference sequence). V lost 5 bases, J lost 1 base, and 4 bases stayed unmatched. The CDR3 sequence: CASSTTGGGQNTLYF. The sequenced part of the CDR3 DNA is TGTGCCAGCAGCACGACTGGGGGCGGTCAAAACACCTTGTAC.

Remarks on this clone: Gene names follow the mouse nomenclature. The read ends 1 residue shy of where the CDR3 ends; the end is completed using the germline J gene. This chain uses TRBV5 with TRBJ2-2; D may be TRBD1 or TRBD2 (5 bases each). The V gene's germline CDR1 is LGHNA and CDR2 YNLKQL (reference sequence). Trimming shortened V by 1 base and J by 4 bases, and 7 bases separated the two germline ends. This CDR3 contains 14 residues. CDR3 loop: CASSQAGTTGQLYF. The part of the CDR3 DNA that was read is TGTGCCAGCAGCCAAGCGGGGACCACCGGGCAGCTCTAC.

Remarks on this clone: Gene names and germline refer to mouse. The CDR3 extends 1 residue past the end of the read, so its final part is completed from the germline J gene. The V and J genes are TRBV12-2 and TRBJ2-1; maybe TRBD1 (6 bases). V lost 2 bases and J 3 bases, leaving 13 bases between the germline ends. CDR1 and CDR2 (germline): SGHLS, HYDKME. CDR3 length equals 15 residues. The DNA read from the CDR3 is TGTGCCAGCTCTCCCAACAGGGTGGGCTATGCTGAGCAGTTC. Translation gives CASSPNRVGYAEQF. The full CDR3 reads CASSPNRVGYAEQFF.

In regard to this clone: Gene names follow the mouse nomenclature. The read terminates 1 residue before the CDR3 end, so the remaining end is supplied by the germline J gene. V is TRBV26 and J is TRBJ1-6; 8 bases are a match to TRBD1. TRBJ1-6 is given ORF status, its function remaining uncertain. The CDR3 is 16 residues long. Germline V lookup: CDR1 KGHPV, CDR2 FQNQEV (reference sequence). With V trimmed by 3 bases and J by 3 bases, 4 bases remained unmatched. This CDR3 is CASSLDRGLYNSPLYF. The sequenced part of the CDR3 DNA is TGTGCCAGCAGTCTCGACAGGGGCCTCTATAATTCGCCCCTCTAC.

As concerns this clone: Each gene name is a mouse one. Read data end 1 residue before the CDR3 end; the end is taken from the germline J gene. V is TRBV13-3 and J is TRBJ2-7, with 8 bases that match TRBD2. CDR1 NNHDY and CDR2 SYVADS come from the germline V gene. This CDR3 is 14 amino acids long. The V and J ends lost 0 bases and 4 bases, in that order; junction bases with no gene match: 3. The CDR3 loop reads CASSDALGDYEQYF. The CDR3 bases that were read are TGTGCCAGCAGTGATGCACTGGGGGATTATGAACAGTAC.

In regard to this clone: Gene names denote mouse genes. The CDR3 bases that were read are TGTGCCAGCAGTAGTGCAGAAACGCTGTAT. Encoded protein: CASSSAETLY. The CDR3 in full is CASSSAETLYF. The chain uses TRBV13-1 and TRBJ2-3; no definite D call. The read falls 1 residue short of the CDR3 end, and the missing part is taken from the germline J gene. Germline CDR1 and CDR2: NSHNY and SYGAGN. The germline V and J ends were trimmed by 4 bases and 0 bases, with 0 bases remaining between them. The CDR3 is 11 amino acids.

A word on this clone: Each gene name is a mouse one. The read terminates 1 residue ahead of where the CDR3 ends, so the germline J gene completes it. The V gene is TRBV1, the J gene TRBJ2-1, with D unclear. This CDR3 contains 11 residues. Germline lookup yields CDR1 NSQYPW and CDR2 LRSPGD (reference sequence). V was pared by 0 bases and J by 6 bases, with 0 bases between. The CDR3 is CTCSADAEQFF. The CDR3 bases that were read are TGCACCTGCAGTGCAGATGCTGAGCAGTTC. Full variable domain (missing parts from reference TRBV1 and TRBJ2-1): VTLLEQNPRWRLVPRGQAVNLRCILKNSQYPWMSWYQQDLQKQLQWLFTLRSPGDKEVKSLPGADYLATRVTDTELRLQVANMSQGRTLYCTCSADAEQFFGPGTRLTVL.

Concerning this clone: The genes are named according to mouse. The read ends 1 residue shy of where the CDR3 ends; the end is completed using the germline J gene. This chain connects TRBV19 to TRBJ1-1; D perhaps matches TRBD1 (5 bases). V shed 2 bases and J shed 5 bases, with 10 bases lying between them. Germline lookup yields CDR1 FNHDT and CDR2 SITEND (reference sequence). This CDR3 comprises 13 residues. CDR3 sequence reads: CASSIGGRTEVFF. The DNA read from the CDR3 is TGTGCCAGCAGTATTGGGGGAAGGACAGAAGTCTTC.

Points on this clone: Germline and genes: mouse. With the read ending 1 residue before the CDR3 end, the germline J gene is used to fill in that end. This chain connects TRBV13-2 to TRBJ1-6; D is uncertain. TRBJ1-6 is filed as an ORF, its function uncertain. V lost 0 bases and J lost 10, with 5 bases in between. Germline values: CDR1 NNHNN, CDR2 SYGAGS (reference sequence). CDR3 length: 12 residues. Here the CDR3 reads CASGDAWSPLYF. The part of the CDR3 DNA that was read is TGTGCCAGCGGTGATGCATGGTCGCCCCTCTAC.

Comments on this clone: Mouse germline and gene names are used. From the germline J gene comes the end of the CDR3, since the read stops 1 residue before it. The chain has TRBV26 and TRBJ1-5; TRBD1 agrees at 7 bases. CDR3 size: 13 residues. CDR1 is KGHPV, CDR2 FQNQEV, per germline (reference sequence). The J segment lost 6 bases and the V segment lost 3 bases, leaving 2 bases of the junction unmatched. The part of the CDR3 DNA that was read is TGTGCCAGCAGTCTCGGGGACAGCCAGGCTCCGCTT. Translated: CASSLGDSQAPL. The whole CDR3 reads CASSLGDSQAPLF. Filled out from reference TRBV26 and TRBJ1-5, the complete variable domain reads NSKVIQTPRYLVKGQGQKAKMRCIPEKGHPVVFWYQQNKNNEFKFLINFQNQEVLQQIDMTEKRFSAECPSNSPCSLEIQSSEAGDSALYLCASSLGDSQAPLFGEGTRLSVL.

This clone was seen just once. Gene names refer to mouse genes. CDR3 in amino acids: CASSRGQGEVFF. The part of the CDR3 DNA that was read is TGTGCTAGCAGTAGGGGACAGGGAGAAGTCTTC. This rearrangement joins TRBV17 to TRBJ1-1, with TRBD1 matching over 9 bases. Read data end 1 residue before the CDR3 end; the end is taken from the germline J gene. Germline V lookup: CDR1 MNHDT, CDR2 YYDKIL. The CDR3 is made up of 12 amino acids. V dropped 3 bases and J dropped 7; count of bases not matched to a gene: 0.

Remarks on this clone: Gene names denote mouse genes. The read terminates 1 residue before the CDR3 end, so the remaining end is supplied by the germline J gene. The V and J genes are TRBV19 and TRBJ1-4; 9 bases line up with TRBD1. V shed 7 bases and J 5 bases; nucleotides not matched to a gene: 3. Germline-derived CDR1 and CDR2 are FNHDT and SITEND (reference sequence). There are 13 residues in the CDR3. The CDR3 is CASRDRENERLFF. CDR3 bases read: TGTGCCAGCCGGGACAGGGAAAACGAAAGATTATTT.

About this clone: Germline and genes here are mouse. The read finishes 1 residue shy of the CDR3 end, and the germline J gene is used to complete it. The chain links TRBV5 to TRBJ2-7; 12 bases are a match to TRBD2. After removal of 4 bases from V and 0 bases from J, the junction contained 4 bases not matched to a gene. The CDR3 runs to 16 residues. Germline assignment: CDR1 LGHNA and CDR2 YNLKQL (reference sequence). The CDR3 bases that were read are TGTGCCAGCAGCCGAGGGACTGGGGGGAGCTCCTATGAACAGTAC. Translation: CASSRGTGGSSYEQY. From start to end, the CDR3 is CASSRGTGGSSYEQYF.

This clone has just one count. Mouse names are used for the genes. Sequencing ends 1 residue short of the CDR3 end; the germline J gene provides the rest. This chain connects TRBV2 to TRBJ2-4; D is possibly TRBD2 (5 bases). Germline CDR1 and CDR2: LGHNA and YSYQKL. Trimming stripped 2 bases from V and 3 bases from J, with 12 bases between. The CDR3 covers 15 residues. The CDR3 spells CASSQTAWAQNTLYF. The covered CDR3 bases are TGTGCCAGCAGCCAAACGGCCTGGGCACAAAACACCTTGTAC.

With regard to this clone: Gene labels here are mouse ones. The missing CDR3 end, 1 residue past where the read stops, is filled in from the germline J gene. The chain is built from TRBV3 and TRBJ2-3, with TRBD2 matching over 11 bases. V lost 4 bases and J lost 1; bases outside the gene matches: 4. Germline V CDR1 and CDR2: SNHLY, FYNGKV (reference sequence). The CDR3 totals 16 residues. CDR3 amino acids: CASSSDWGGGAETLYF. The sequenced CDR3 bases are TGTGCCAGCAGCTCCGACTGGGGGGGAGGTGCAGAAACGCTGTAT.

In regard to this clone: Gene labels here are mouse ones. Read coverage stops 1 residue before the CDR3 terminus; the germline J gene supplies the remainder. The chain employs TRBV20 and TRBJ2-2; D perhaps matches TRBD1 (6 bases). The CDR3 loop spans 13 amino acids. CDR1 GFQATS and CDR2 STVNSAI come from the germline V gene. The V end lost 2 bases, the J end lost 4 bases, and 8 bases lay between the germline ends. CDR3: CGARTGSTGQLYF. The part of the CDR3 DNA that was read is TGTGGTGCTAGGACAGGGTCCACCGGGCAGCTCTAC.

This clone appeared once. Gene names are mouse gene names. The missing CDR3 end, 1 residue past where the read stops, is filled in from the germline J gene. V is TRBV19 and J is TRBJ1-4; unclear D gene. This CDR3 comprises 13 residues. V lost 6 bases and J 0 bases, leaving 6 bases between the germline ends. Per the germline V gene, CDR1 is FNHDT and CDR2 is SITEND (reference sequence). The CDR3 loop is CASTQFSNERLFF. The CDR3 DNA, read in part, is TGTGCCAGCACGCAGTTTTCCAACGAAAGATTATTT.

Comment on this clone: Gene names are the mouse ones. The CDR3 end falls 1 residue outside the read, so it is completed with the germline J gene. The chain carries TRBV2 and TRBJ2-7; D is unresolved. V was clipped by 6 bases and J by 2 bases, with 5 bases between them. Germline CDR1 is LGHNA and CDR2 is YSYQKL. This CDR3 region has 11 residues. The DNA read from the CDR3 is TGTGCCAGCAGACCCACCTATGAACAGTAC. Its translation: CASRPTYEQY. In full, the CDR3 reads CASRPTYEQYF.

Concerning this clone: Each gene name is a mouse one. The CDR3 end lies 1 residue beyond the end of the read and is filled in from the germline J gene. The identical CDR3 is also encoded by other nucleotide sequences in the sample. The V gene is TRBV12-1, the J gene TRBJ2-7, with 9 bases identical to TRBD2. The trim removed 4 bases at V and 5 bases at J, leaving 2 bases unmatched. Germline V gene sequence: CDR1 SGHSN, CDR2 HYEKVE. The CDR3 is made up of 12 amino acids. Partial CDR3 DNA: TGTGCCAGCTCGCGGACTGGGGATGAACAGTAC. Its translation is CASSRTGDEQY. The entire CDR3 reads CASSRTGDEQYF.

About this clone itself: The genes are named according to mouse. With the read ending 1 residue before the CDR3 end, the germline J gene is used to fill in that end. This chain links TRBV4 with TRBJ1-6, with D maybe TRBD1 (6 bases). TRBJ1-6 is an ORF; its function is uncertain. The CDR3 covers 12 residues. Germline V CDR1 and CDR2: LGHDT, YNNKQL (reference sequence). V lost 6 bases, J lost 6 bases, and 6 bases lay in between. This CDR3 is CASRQGNSPLYF. The DNA read from the CDR3 is TGTGCCAGCAGACAGGGTAATTCGCCCCTCTAC.

As for this clone: Genes and germline come from the mouse. Partial CDR3 DNA: TGTGCCAGCAGCCGGGGACTGGGGCAAGACACCCAGTAC. Its protein is CASSRGLGQDTQY. The entire CDR3 reads CASSRGLGQDTQYF. The chain is built from TRBV24 and TRBJ2-5; 10 nucleotides align to TRBD2. The read halts 1 residue ahead of the CDR3 end, with the missing end drawn from the germline J gene. Looked up from germline, CDR1 is KGHTA and CDR2 is FRNEEI. The ends lost 6 bases at V and 3 bases at J; junction bases unmatched: 3. The CDR3 runs to 14 residues.

Worth noting for this clone: Genes and germline are mouse. The CDR3 end is not reached by the read, which stops 1 residue before it; the germline J gene fills it in. The V gene is TRBV29, the J gene TRBJ1-3; D may be TRBD1 (6 bases). The germline V gene has CDR1 MSHET and CDR2 SYDVDS. CDR3 size: 15 residues. V was clipped by 5 bases and J by 0 bases, with 11 bases between them. Partial CDR3 DNA: TGTGCTAGCAGTCTCGGGACAACTTCTGGAAATACGCTCTAT. As protein: CASSLGTTSGNTLY. The CDR3 reads in full as CASSLGTTSGNTLYF.

Concerning this clone itself: Mouse germline and gene names are used. The read falls 1 residue short of the CDR3 end, and the missing part is taken from the germline J gene. J is TRBJ2-1 and V is TRBV14; TRBD1 aligns across 8 bases. With V trimmed by 4 bases and J by 8 bases, 5 bases remained unmatched. Germline lookup yields CDR1 SGHDT and CDR2 FRDEAV. CDR3 length: 13 residues. CDR3: CASSPGGRSEQFF. The covered CDR3 bases are TGTGCCAGCAGTCCAGGGGGCAGGTCTGAGCAGTTC.

Of note for this clone: Gene and germline names: mouse. Read sequence stops 1 residue before the CDR3 end, and the germline J gene provides the missing end. The chain employs TRBV20 and TRBJ2-1; 7 bases fit TRBD1. With V trimmed by 2 bases and J by 3 bases, 1 base remained unmatched. Germline loops: CDR1 GFQATS, CDR2 STVNSAI. The CDR3 contains 13 residues. CDR3 amino acids: CGARRDSYAEQFF. Incomplete CDR3 DNA: TGTGGTGCTAGGAGGGACAGCTATGCTGAGCAGTTC.

As regards this clone: Here the gene names and germline are mouse. The read falls 1 residue short of the CDR3 end, and the missing part is taken from the germline J gene. The chain combines TRBV2 with TRBJ1-4; D unclear. CDR3 length: 14 amino acids. The V and J ends lost 2 bases and 1 base respectively, with 5 bases between them. Looked up from germline, CDR1 is LGHNA and CDR2 is YSYQKL. The CDR3 DNA, read in part, is TGTGCCAGCAGCCAACCAGGTTCCAACGAAAGATTATTT. Its protein is CASSQPGSNERLF. The full CDR3 protein reads CASSQPGSNERLFF.

On this clone: Mouse germline and gene names are used. The read terminates 1 residue before the CDR3 end, so the remaining end is supplied by the germline J gene. The chain employs TRBV12-2 and TRBJ2-7; D unresolved. The CDR3 runs to 12 residues. V lost 1 base to trimming and J lost 4 bases, with 7 bases between them. From germline, CDR1 is SGHLS and CDR2 HYDKME. The covered CDR3 bases are TGTGCCAGCTCTCTAAGTCTGTATGAACAGTAC. This encodes CASSLSLYEQY. In full, the CDR3 is CASSLSLYEQYF.